The entry that follows covers one T cell receptor (beta chain) sequence. This specimen comes from a study of T cells after somatic rescue of genetic block. Here immunoSEQ multiplex PCR was the method, and the copy in TCRdb shows in-frame clones only, minus some. The sample consists of approximately 70,000 clones, roughly 90% of them appearing once. Germline CDR1 reads ENHRY; CDR2 reads SYGVKD. The CDR3 runs to 16 residues. Unmatched junction bases numbered 7, after V lost 1 base and J lost 2 bases. This chain uses TRBV10-3 with TRBJ1-1; 7 bases align to TRBD1. Sequencing was done on a sample of peripheral blood mononuclear cells (PBMCs). This receptor was identified in a man aged 30 to 45. The CDR3 loop is CAISEFYRGSNTEAFF. CDR3 sequence (DNA): TGTGCCATCAGTGAGTTCTACAGGGGAAGTAACACTGAAGCTTTCTTT.